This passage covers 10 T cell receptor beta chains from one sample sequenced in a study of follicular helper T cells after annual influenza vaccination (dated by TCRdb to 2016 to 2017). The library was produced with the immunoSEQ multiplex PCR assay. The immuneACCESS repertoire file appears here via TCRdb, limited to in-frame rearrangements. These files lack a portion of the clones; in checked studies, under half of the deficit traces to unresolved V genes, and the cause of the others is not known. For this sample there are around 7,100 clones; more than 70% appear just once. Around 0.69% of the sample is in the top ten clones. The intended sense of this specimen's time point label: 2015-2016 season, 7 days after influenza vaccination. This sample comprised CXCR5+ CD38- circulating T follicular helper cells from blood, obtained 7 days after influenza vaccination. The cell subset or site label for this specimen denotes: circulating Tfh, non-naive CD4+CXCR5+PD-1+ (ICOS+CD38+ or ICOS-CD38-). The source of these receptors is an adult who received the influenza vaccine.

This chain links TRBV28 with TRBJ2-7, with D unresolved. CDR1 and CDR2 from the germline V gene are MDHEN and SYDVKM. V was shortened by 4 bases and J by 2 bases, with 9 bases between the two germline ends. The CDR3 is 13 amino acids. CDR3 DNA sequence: TGTGCCAGCAGTTCTTCCACCCCCTACGAGCAGTACTTC. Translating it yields CASSSSTPYEQYF.

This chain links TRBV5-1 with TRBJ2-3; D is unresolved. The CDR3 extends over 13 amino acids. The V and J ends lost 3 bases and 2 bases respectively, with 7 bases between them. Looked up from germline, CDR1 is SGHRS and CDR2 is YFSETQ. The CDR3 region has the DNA TGCGCCAGCAGCTCCCCCCCCACAGATACGCAGTATTTT. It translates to CASSSPPTDTQYF.

In nucleotides, the CDR3 is TGTGCCAGCAAGAGGGGGGAAGGGGAGACCCAGTACTTC. Translated: CASKRGEGETQYF. The rearrangement links TRBV27 to TRBJ2-5, with D perhaps given as TRBD1 or TRBD2 (6 bases each). The CDR3 is 13 amino acids. Germline loops: CDR1 MNHEY, CDR2 SMNVEV (reference sequence). The V gene lost 7 bases and the J gene lost 5 bases, with 14 bases spanning the gap.

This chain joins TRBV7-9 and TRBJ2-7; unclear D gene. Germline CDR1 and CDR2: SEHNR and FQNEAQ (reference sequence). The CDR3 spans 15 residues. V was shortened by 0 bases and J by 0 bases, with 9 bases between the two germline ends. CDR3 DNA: TGTGCCAGCAGCTTAGCGGTCCATAGCTCCTACGAGCAGTACTTC. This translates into CASSLAVHSSYEQYF.

This chain's CDR3 is CSVDEGWGYTF. DNA of the CDR3: TGCAGCGTTGATGAGGGATGGGGCTACACCTTC. This chain connects TRBV29-1 to TRBJ1-2, with D uncertain. Germline CDR1 and CDR2: SQVTM and ANQGSEA. Trimming removed 3 bases at V and 8 bases at J, with 10 bases between. This CDR3 comprises 11 residues.

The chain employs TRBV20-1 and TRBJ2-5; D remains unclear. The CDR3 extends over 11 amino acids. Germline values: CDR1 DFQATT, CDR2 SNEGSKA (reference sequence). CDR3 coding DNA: TGCAGCGGTTTCCTGCAAGAGACCCAGTACTTC. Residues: CSGFLQETQYF.

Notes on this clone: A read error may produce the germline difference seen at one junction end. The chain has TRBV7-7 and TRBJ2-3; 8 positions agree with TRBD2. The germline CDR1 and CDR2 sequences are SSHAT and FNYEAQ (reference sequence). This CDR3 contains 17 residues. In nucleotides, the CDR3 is TGTGCTAGCAGCCTTAATTGGGGCGGGAGGATGACAGATACGCAGTATTTT. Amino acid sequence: CASSLNWGGRMTDTQYF.

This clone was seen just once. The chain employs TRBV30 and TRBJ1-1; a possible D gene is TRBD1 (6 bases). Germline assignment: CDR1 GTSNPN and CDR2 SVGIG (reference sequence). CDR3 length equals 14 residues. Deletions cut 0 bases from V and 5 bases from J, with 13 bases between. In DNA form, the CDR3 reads TGTGCCTGGAGTGTACCGGGGGGCCGAACTGAAGCTTTCTTT. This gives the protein CAWSVPGGRTEAFF.

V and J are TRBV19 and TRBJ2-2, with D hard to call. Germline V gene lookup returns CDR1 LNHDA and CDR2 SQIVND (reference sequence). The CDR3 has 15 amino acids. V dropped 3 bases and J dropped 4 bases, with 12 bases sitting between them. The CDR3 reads CASSMQAEPTGELFF. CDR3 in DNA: TGTGCCAGTAGTATGCAGGCAGAACCCACCGGGGAGCTGTTTTTT.

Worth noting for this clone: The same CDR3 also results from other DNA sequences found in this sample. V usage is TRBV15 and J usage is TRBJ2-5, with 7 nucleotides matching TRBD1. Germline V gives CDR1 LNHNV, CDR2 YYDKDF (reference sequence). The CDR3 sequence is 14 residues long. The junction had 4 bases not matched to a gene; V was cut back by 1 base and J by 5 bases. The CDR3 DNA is TGTGCCACCAGCAGAGTCCGGGGACAGGAGACCCAGTACTTC. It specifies CATSRVRGQETQYF.